The subject of this entry is one TCR beta chain. The V end was cut by 5 bases, the J end by 4 bases, with 11 bases between. The CDR3 contains 13 residues. The V gene's germline CDR1 is MNHNY and CDR2 SVGAGI (reference sequence). The data derive from a study of OX40 agonist ivuxolimab in advanced cancers. In the study overall: Prior therapy, whether anti-PD-1, anti-PD-L1 or anti-CTLA-4, was allowed, and roughly 44% had some.

Measured with immunoSEQ multiplex PCR; TCRdb has only the in-frame clones, and not every one. The profile shows 95,000 to 100,000 clones, around 83% of them singletons. The clonotype was recovered from an adult with an advanced solid tumor such as melanoma, head and neck, liver or kidney cancer. V gene TRBV6-6 combines with J gene TRBJ1-1; no reliable D call. The sample consisted of CD4+ or CD8+ T cells sorted from blood, taken in a trial of the OX40 agonist ivuxolimab. As DNA, the CDR3 is TGTGCCAGCAGTCGACAAGAGGTCACTGAAGCTTTCTTT. Its protein product is CASSRQEVTEAFF.